This T cell receptor (beta chain) originates from a study of blood T cell repertoires in COVID-19. For the study at large: From T cells, B-cell-depleted T cells, or PBMCs came the material, which was cDNA or gDNA.

Germline assignment: CDR1 SNHLY and CDR2 FYNNEI. V lost 3 bases to trimming and J lost 2 bases; unmatched junction nucleotides: 9. This CDR3 comprises 18 residues. Methods used by the authors: Reference gene primer amplification gave estimated nucleated cell counts. Measured with immunoSEQ multiplex PCR; TCRdb has only the in-frame clones, and not every one. The V and J calls and the clone size are those of that table, but D and trimming were determined from the DNA. The sample holds 95,000 to 150,000 clones, roughly 69% seen once. This clone was picked up a small number of times. This receptor was taken from a woman between 65 and 79 years old with acute or convalescent COVID-19. The sequencing input was peripheral blood. The chain couples TRBV2 to TRBJ2-4, with 11 bases that match TRBD2. The CDR3 loop is CASSEVGLAGGTKNIQYF. Written as DNA, the CDR3 is TGTGCCAGCAGTGAGGTTGGGCTAGCGGGGGGAACCAAAAACATTCAGTACTTC.